The TCR beta chain under discussion was sequenced for a study of blood T cell repertoires in COVID-19. The authors' processing: Researchers report that nucleated cell counts were estimated from reference gene primer amplification. Measured with immunoSEQ multiplex PCR; TCRdb has only the in-frame clones, and not every one. That table is the source of V, J and clone size, and D and trimming were worked out from the DNA. The sample shows about 240,000 clones, roughly 80% of them seen only once. This CDR3 is built from 14 residues. Germline V CDR1 and CDR2: LNHDA, SQIVND (reference sequence). V was pared by 4 bases and J by 7 bases, with 7 bases of the junction left unmatched.

The receptor was derived from a woman over 75 with acute or convalescent COVID-19. Sequenced material: peripheral blood. The gene calls are TRBV19 and TRBJ2-5; 9 positions agree with TRBD2. The CDR3 region has the DNA TGTGCCAGTAGTACAAGGACTAGCGAAGCGACCCAGTACTTC. This translates into CASSTRTSEATQYF.